The 15 T cell receptor beta chains listed next were all sequenced from one sample in a study of technical replicates of blood from several donors (TCRdb year 2017). The method was the immunoSEQ multiplex PCR assay. TCRdb obtained this table from immuneACCESS and retained in-frame rearrangements with V and J assigned. These tables miss some clones; where compared with another copy, unresolved V genes account for less than half of the shortfall, and the remainder is unexplained. The table for this sample lists 65,000 to 85,000 clones; about 96% of them were counted only once. The ten top clones hold under 0.35% of the sample. Sequenced material: T cells isolated from PBMCs. Receptors were obtained from a human donor in good health.

The chain carries TRBV11-2 and TRBJ2-1, with D unresolved. The CDR3 is 10 amino acids. The ends were cut back, 3 bases at V and 9 bases at J, with 3 bases in the middle. Germline assignment: CDR1 SGHAT and CDR2 FQNNGV. CDR3 residues: CASSFSEQFF. The CDR3 DNA reads as TGTGCCAGCAGCTTTAGTGAGCAGTTCTTC. Drawing the rest from reference TRBV11-2 and TRBJ2-1, the complete variable domain is EAGVAQSPRYKIIEKRQSVAFWCNPISGHATLYWYQQILGQGPKLLIQFQNNGVVDDSQLPKDRFSAERLKGVDSTLKIQPAKLEDSAVYLCASSFSEQFFGPGTRLTVL.

The chain joins TRBV11-2 to TRBJ2-3; D unresolved. Germline CDR1 and CDR2: SGHAT and FQNNGV. The CDR3 contains 14 residues. Trimming cost V 1 base and J 0 bases, with 5 bases left between them. CDR3 amino acids: CASSLGASTDTQYF. The CDR3, as DNA: TGTGCCAGCAGCTTAGGGGCTAGCACAGATACGCAGTATTTT.

V gene TRBV11-1 combines with J gene TRBJ2-3; 11 bases agree with TRBD2. CDR1 is SGHAT, CDR2 FQDESV, per germline (reference sequence). The length of the CDR3 is 18 residues. Trimming removed 0 bases from V and 2 bases from J; junction bases left unmatched: 7. The CDR3, as DNA: TGTGCCAGCAGCTTAGCGGGTGGGGGACTAGCGGCCACAGATACGCAGTATTTT. Encoded protein: CASSLAGGGLAATDTQYF.

This sequence joins TRBV7-2 and TRBJ2-7; D not resolved. Germline V gene data show CDR1 as SGHTA and CDR2 as FQGNSA. Trimming left V 7 bases short and J 2 bases short, with 9 bases between. This CDR3 has 12 amino acids. CDR3 DNA: TGTGCCAGCACCTACGTACCCTACGAGCAGTACTTC. Protein: CASTYVPYEQYF. Based on the CDR3 plus reference TRBV7-2 and TRBJ2-7, the full variable domain is GAGVSQSPSNKVTEKGKDVELRCDPISGHTALYWYRQSLGQGLEFLIYFQGNSAPDKSGLPSDRFSAERTGGSVSTLTIQRTQQEDSAVYLCASTYVPYEQYFGPGTRLTVT.

The CDR3: CASSPRRDGRETQYF. CDR3 DNA: TGTGCCAGCAGTCCCAGGCGGGATGGGCGAGAGACCCAGTACTTC. The V gene is TRBV13, the J gene TRBJ2-5, with D possibly TRBD2 on 6 matching bases. From germline, CDR1 is PRHDT and CDR2 FYEKMQ (reference sequence). V was shortened by 6 bases and J by 4 bases, with 18 bases between the two germline ends. The length of the CDR3 is 15 residues.

V gene TRBV27 combines with J gene TRBJ2-7; 8 positions agree with TRBD1. The CDR3 sequence is 15 residues long. Germline V gene data show CDR1 as MNHEY and CDR2 as SMNVEV (reference sequence). Unmatched junction bases numbered 11, after V lost 6 bases and J lost 4 bases. CDR3 protein: CASRKGTGGGYEQYF. The CDR3 nucleotides read TGTGCCAGCAGAAAAGGAACAGGGGGAGGATACGAGCAGTACTTC.

This chain connects TRBV4-1 to TRBJ1-6, with a possible D match to TRBD1 (5 bases). The CDR3 runs to 15 residues. The V end was cut by 1 base, the J end by 5 bases, with 9 bases between. Per the germline V gene, CDR1 is MGHRA and CDR2 is YSYEKL. The CDR3, as DNA: TGCGCCAGCAGCCAAGCAGGGATAAATAATTCACCCCTCCACTTT. Translation gives CASSQAGINNSPLHF.

The chain has TRBV28 and TRBJ1-5, with a possible D match to TRBD1 (6 bases). The germline V and J ends were trimmed by 2 bases and 0 bases, with 11 bases remaining between them. The CDR3 length is 16 residues. Per the germline V gene, CDR1 is MDHEN and CDR2 is SYDVKM. Written as DNA, the CDR3 is TGTGCCAGCAGTTTACCCAGGGGATATAGCAATCAGCCCCAGCATTTT. Its translation: CASSLPRGYSNQPQHF. Drawing the rest from reference TRBV28 and TRBJ1-5, the complete variable domain is DVKVTQSSRYLVKRTGEKVFLECVQDMDHENMFWYRQDPGLGLRLIYFSYDVKMKEKGDIPEGYSVSREKKERFSLILESASTNQTSMYLCASSLPRGYSNQPQHFGDGTRLSIL.

The V call is TRBV7-2, the J call TRBJ2-7, with 8 bases aligning to TRBD2. The CDR3 has 18 residues. Germline assignment: CDR1 SGHTA and CDR2 FQGNSA. V lost 1 base and J lost 2; bases outside the gene matches: 13. Here the CDR3 reads CASSLVSSGRTAPYEQYF. CDR3 sequence (DNA): TGTGCCAGCAGCTTAGTTTCTAGCGGGCGGACCGCACCCTACGAGCAGTACTTC.

This chain joins TRBV5-1 and TRBJ2-7; 11 bases match TRBD2. The CDR3 is 15 residues long. Trimming at V came to 5 bases and at J to 6 bases, leaving 10 bases not matched to a gene. Per the germline V gene, CDR1 is SGHRS and CDR2 is YFSETQ. The chain's CDR3 is CASSSTSGSSGEQYF. In DNA form, the CDR3 reads TGCGCCAGCAGTTCTACTAGCGGGAGCTCTGGCGAGCAGTACTTC.

This chain connects TRBV30 to TRBJ2-1, with 7 bases lining up with TRBD1. Germline CDR1 GTSNPN, CDR2 SVGIG (reference sequence). J lost 5 bases, V lost 0 bases, and 4 bases had no gene match. The CDR3 has 14 residues. Here the CDR3 reads CAWSVTGIDNEQFF. CDR3 DNA sequence: TGTGCCTGGAGTGTGACAGGGATAGACAATGAGCAGTTCTTC.

The chain couples TRBV7-9 to TRBJ2-1, with 16 positions matching TRBD2. Germline lookup yields CDR1 SEHNR and CDR2 FQNEAQ (reference sequence). The CDR3 is 18 residues long. As DNA, the CDR3 is TGTGCTTATTCCGGGACTAGCGGGAGGGGTAGCTCCTACAATGAGCAGTTCTTC. It codes for CAYSGTSGRGSSYNEQFF.

The chain combines TRBV28 with TRBJ1-4; D ambiguous. The CDR3 has 15 amino acids. Germline lookup yields CDR1 MDHEN and CDR2 SYDVKM. The V end lost 3 bases, the J end lost 7 bases, and 15 bases lay between the germline ends. CDR3 region: CASSLGRGVGEKLFF. CDR3 coding DNA: TGTGCCAGCAGTTTGGGTCGGGGAGTAGGTGAAAAACTGTTTTTT.

J is TRBJ1-1 and V is TRBV11-2; D gene uncertain. CDR3 length equals 11 residues. In germline, CDR1 is SGHAT, CDR2 FQNNGV. V was shortened by 5 bases and J by 3 bases, with 4 bases between the two germline ends. The CDR3 DNA is TGTGCCAGCAGCGTATACACTGAAGCTTTCTTT. Residues: CASSVYTEAFF. Based on the CDR3 plus reference TRBV11-2 and TRBJ1-1, the full variable domain is EAGVAQSPRYKIIEKRQSVAFWCNPISGHATLYWYQQILGQGPKLLIQFQNNGVVDDSQLPKDRFSAERLKGVDSTLKIQPAKLEDSAVYLCASSVYTEAFFGQGTRLTVV.

The chain employs TRBV11-3 and TRBJ2-3; a possible D gene is TRBD1 (6 bases). The CDR3 has 12 residues. V lost 6 bases and J lost 7, with 11 bases in between. CDR1 and CDR2 from the germline V gene are SGHNT and YENEEA. The CDR3 is CASSLQGNTQYF. The CDR3 region has the DNA TGTGCCAGCAGTTTACAGGGTAATACGCAGTATTTT.